One and the same sample provided the 14 T cell receptor beta chains below, sequenced in a study of PD-L1 blockade in urothelial cancer. Clones were sequenced by immunoSEQ multiplex PCR, and TCRdb holds only the in-frame ones, with some missing. The table has more than 95,000 clones, roughly 89% seen once. Time point of the sample: peripheral blood 6 weeks after treatment start. This sample comprised PBMCs, obtained around atezolizumab (anti-PD-L1) treatment. All receptors derive from a man in his sixties with urothelial cancer.

The rearrangement joins TRBV5-6 to TRBJ1-1; D not resolved. The CDR3 has 12 residues. Germline V CDR1 and CDR2: SGHDT, YYEEEE. V was clipped by 3 bases and J by 11 bases, with 14 bases between them. The CDR3 sequence: CASSSTVAGAFF. DNA for the CDR3: TGTGCCAGCAGCTCCACCGTGGCCGGGGCTTTCTTT.

The rearrangement uses TRBV10-3 and TRBJ1-2; D possibly corresponds to TRBD1 (6 bases). The CDR3 runs to 14 residues. Trimming removed 8 bases at V and 2 bases at J, with 15 bases between. The V gene's germline CDR1 is ENHRY and CDR2 SYGVKD. CDR3: CAIARDTLNYGYTF. Written as DNA, the CDR3 is TGTGCCATCGCCCGGGACACCTTAAACTATGGCTACACCTTC.

V gene TRBV5-1 combines with J gene TRBJ1-1; 9 bases agree with TRBD1. Per germline, CDR1 SGHRS and CDR2 YFSETQ. The ends lost 4 bases at V and 5 bases at J; junction bases unmatched: 9. The CDR3 has 15 residues. The CDR3 is CASSATGGVWTEAFF. CDR3 DNA: TGCGCCAGCAGCGCCACAGGGGGCGTGTGGACTGAAGCTTTCTTT.

The gene calls are TRBV7-2 and TRBJ2-5; 7 nucleotides line up with TRBD1. This CDR3 is 15 amino acids long. In germline, CDR1 is SGHTA, CDR2 FQGNSA. The junction had 9 bases not matched to a gene; V was cut back by 1 base and J by 7 bases. CDR3 amino acids: CASSLEGDSVLTQYF. The CDR3 nucleotides are TGTGCCAGCAGCTTAGAGGGGGACAGCGTGTTGACCCAGTACTTC.

The V call is TRBV6-1, the J call TRBJ2-5, with D possibly matching TRBD1 (5 bases). The CDR3 length is 15 residues. Trimming took 3 bases from V and 4 from J, leaving 15 bases between them. Germline CDR1 is MNHNS and CDR2 is SASEGT. The CDR3 spells CASSELQVRRETQYF. DNA for the CDR3: TGTGCCAGCAGTGAGTTACAGGTTAGAAGAGAGACCCAGTACTTC.

The chain recombines TRBV7-9 with TRBJ2-6; weak D call: TRBD2 (6 bases). Germline V gene sequence: CDR1 SEHNR, CDR2 FQNEAQ (reference sequence). The CDR3 length is 17 residues. The ends were cut back, 5 bases at V and 0 bases at J, with 14 bases in the middle. The CDR3 DNA is TGTGCCAGCAGCCCCGGACGGGGGAGCTCTGGGGCCAACGTCCTGACTTTC. Translation: CASSPGRGSSGANVLTF.

This chain connects TRBV15 to TRBJ2-7; D might be TRBD2 (5 bases). The germline CDR1 and CDR2 sequences are LNHNV and YYDKDF (reference sequence). This CDR3 is built from 14 residues. The V and J ends lost 0 bases and 4 bases respectively, with 10 bases between them. This chain's CDR3 is CATSRERALYEQYF. The CDR3 DNA sequence: TGTGCCACCAGCAGAGAGAGGGCACTTTACGAGCAGTACTTC.

The chain is built from TRBV13 and TRBJ2-7; TRBD1 might be the D (6 bases). The CDR3 is made up of 15 amino acids. Germline V gene lookup returns CDR1 PRHDT and CDR2 FYEKMQ (reference sequence). V shed 5 bases and J shed 4 bases, with 18 bases lying between them. CDR3 residues: CASSPSGGSSYEQYF. CDR3 sequence (DNA): TGTGCCAGCAGCCCAAGTGGGGGCTCGTCTTACGAGCAGTACTTC.

The chain carries TRBV11-2 and TRBJ2-5; 9 bases are shared with TRBD2. The germline CDR1 and CDR2 sequences are SGHAT and FQNNGV. V trimming: 6 bases; J trimming: 5 bases; junction bases outside the gene matches: 7. The CDR3 sequence is 14 residues long. Here the CDR3 reads CASRDSGGWETQYF. CDR3 DNA sequence: TGTGCCAGCAGAGATAGCGGGGGTTGGGAGACCCAGTACTTC.

This sequence joins TRBV6-5 and TRBJ1-2, with D possibly being TRBD1 (6 bases). V lost 2 bases and J lost 2, with 9 bases in between. Germline V CDR1 and CDR2: MNHEY, SVGAGI. The CDR3 has 14 amino acids. CDR3 in DNA: TGTGCCAGCAGTTACGCCACAGGGAACTATGGCTACACCTTC. This translates into CASSYATGNYGYTF.

The chain recombines TRBV5-4 with TRBJ1-2; D is ambiguous. Germline CDR1 reads SGHNT; CDR2 reads YYREEE (reference sequence). The CDR3 contains 12 residues. The V end lost 0 bases, the J end lost 4 bases, and 4 bases lay between the germline ends. The CDR3 bases are TGTGCCAGCAGCTTGGCCGGCTATGGCTACACCTTC. Translated: CASSLAGYGYTF. The full variable domain, with the rest looked up from reference TRBV5-4 and TRBJ1-2, is ETGVTQSPTHLIKTRGQQVTLRCSSQSGHNTVSWYQQALGQGPQFIFQYYREEENGRGNFPPRFSGLQFPNYSSELNVNALELDDSALYLCASSLAGYGYTFGSGTRLTVV.

The rearrangement uses TRBV5-1 and TRBJ2-7; TRBD2 aligns across 9 bases. Trimming at V came to 4 bases and at J to 6 bases, leaving 8 bases not matched to a gene. The CDR3 totals 14 residues. CDR1 SGHRS and CDR2 YFSETQ come from the germline V gene. The CDR3 nucleotides are TGCGCCAGCAGCGGATTAGCGGGGGTCTCCGAGCAGTACTTC. Translating gives CASSGLAGVSEQYF.

The table lists this clone with a few counts. This chain's CDR3 is CASSFRPGYEQYF. The CDR3 region has the DNA TGTGCCAGCAGTTTTCGGCCAGGCTACGAGCAGTACTTC. The J gene is TRBJ2-7, the V gene TRBV27, with unresolved D. Germline assignment: CDR1 MNHEY and CDR2 SMNVEV (reference sequence). Trimming pared 3 bases from V and 3 bases from J, leaving 9 bases between. There are 13 residues in the CDR3.

The V and J genes are TRBV30 and TRBJ1-1, with no clear D. The germline gives CDR1 GTSNPN, CDR2 SVGIG (reference sequence). V was clipped by 0 bases and J by 0 bases, with 11 bases between them. The CDR3 runs to 15 residues. The CDR3 coding sequence is TGTGCCTGGAGTGTACAGATCCCAATGAACACTGAAGCTTTCTTT. Its translation: CAWSVQIPMNTEAFF.